Reported below is one T cell receptor beta chain. Its specificity is not known. A multiplex PCR was run with 60 Vbeta primers and 13 Jbeta primers. TCRdb's table, derived via immunoSEQ multiplex PCR, lists solely in-frame clones and lacks some. The sample data list 200,000 or so clones. The data belong to a study of cytomegalovirus exposure and HLA in healthy donors. Findings and caveats of the study: When a later analysis was performed, an Asian-associated ancestry cluster reportedly had fewer N-insertions than the roughly 670-donor mean. The study had only CMV serostatus as immune exposure information.

Trimming shortened V by 0 bases and J by 5 bases, and 14 bases separated the two germline ends. The CDR3 extends over 16 amino acids. The germline gives CDR1 SGHDT, CDR2 YYEEEE. The sample comprised PBMCs. The chain is built from TRBV5-6 and TRBJ2-2; the D is unclear. The TCR comes from a girl aged 2 to 10 in good health and CMV-seropositive. The chain's CDR3 is CASSLGTVFGTGELFF. CDR3 nucleotides: TGTGCCAGCAGCTTGGGTACCGTTTTCGGGACCGGGGAGCTGTTTTTT.